The rows below give T cell receptor beta chains drawn from one sample of a study of shared clonotypes between healthy human individuals. The protocol was immunoSEQ multiplex PCR, while the TCRdb copy is restricted to in-frame clones and leaves out a portion. The sample lists fewer than 650,000 clones; around 78% were seen once. The material sequenced was PBMCs. These receptors were collected from a woman aged 40 to 55 in good health. Some clones in this sample may be carry-over from other donors' samples. CDR3s include the opening cysteine and the closing phenylalanine or tryptophan. Each record gives: CDR3 protein, V gene, CDR3 length, clone size, J gene. The size field is filled for only some rows; it gives once, few, many or a size class.

CDR3 protein: CASSRTSGTQETQYF; V gene: TRBV4-2; CDR3 length: 15; clone size: -; J gene: TRBJ2-5
CDR3 protein: CASSPRTGQDEQYF; V gene: TRBV11-3; CDR3 length: 14; clone size: -; J gene: TRBJ2-7
CDR3 protein: CASSLWATAQRDKSYNEQFF; V gene: TRBV7-3; CDR3 length: 20; clone size: -; J gene: TRBJ2-1
CDR3 protein: CASIVDRVTGELFF; V gene: TRBV2; CDR3 length: 14; clone size: -; J gene: TRBJ2-2
CDR3 protein: CASSEPRGLTEQFF; V gene: TRBV2; CDR3 length: 14; clone size: -; J gene: TRBJ2-1
CDR3 protein: CASSLNPNYGYTF; V gene: TRBV7-3; CDR3 length: 13; clone size: -; J gene: TRBJ1-2
CDR3 protein: CASSQTSGSTDTQYF; V gene: TRBV4-3; CDR3 length: 15; clone size: -; J gene: TRBJ2-3
CDR3 protein: CATSGPLYNEQFF; V gene: TRBV5-8; CDR3 length: 13; clone size: -; J gene: TRBJ2-1
CDR3 protein: CATRQGTYEQYF; V gene: TRBV10-3; CDR3 length: 12; clone size: -; J gene: TRBJ2-7
CDR3 protein: CASSLTGAREQYF; V gene: TRBV5-1; CDR3 length: 13; clone size: -; J gene: TRBJ2-7
CDR3 protein: CASSQGLAGLQETQYF; V gene: TRBV11-3; CDR3 length: 16; clone size: -; J gene: TRBJ2-5
CDR3 protein: CASSRESLNTGELFF; V gene: TRBV4-3; CDR3 length: 15; clone size: once; J gene: TRBJ2-2
CDR3 protein: CASSLLGFYGSYNEQFF; V gene: TRBV27; CDR3 length: 17; clone size: medium-sized; J gene: TRBJ2-1
CDR3 protein: CASSLEGAPNTGELFF; V gene: TRBV5-1; CDR3 length: 16; clone size: -; J gene: TRBJ2-2
CDR3 protein: CASRADRTLERSPQYF; V gene: TRBV21-1; CDR3 length: 16; clone size: -; J gene: TRBJ2-7
CDR3 protein: CASSGTGDYGYTF; V gene: TRBV2; CDR3 length: 13; clone size: many; J gene: TRBJ1-2
CDR3 protein: CASSLGVPGYGELFF; V gene: TRBV28; CDR3 length: 15; clone size: -; J gene: TRBJ2-2
CDR3 protein: CASSLADRPGGNQPQHF; V gene: TRBV5-1; CDR3 length: 17; clone size: -; J gene: TRBJ1-5
CDR3 protein: CASATLWGRGGNTEAFF; V gene: TRBV7-2; CDR3 length: 17; clone size: -; J gene: TRBJ1-1
CDR3 protein: CASSPDRVQYSGANVLTF; V gene: TRBV5-4; CDR3 length: 18; clone size: -; J gene: TRBJ2-6